These 21 T cell receptor beta chains came from one sample sequenced in a study of blood T cells in healthy people across ages. A second roughly 6 to 12 cycle PCR used barcoded and J-beta primers. TCRdb used MiXCR to reprocess the 5' RACE reads, holding one entry per CDR3 protein. The table lists more than 1,400,000 distinct CDR3 sequences, 40% to 50% of them singletons, with less than 8% in the top ten. The sample was blood. The receptors were sampled from a woman between 18 and 29 years old in good health.

Concerning this clonotype itself: One end of the junction is discordant with germline, which a read error may explain. The chain employs TRBV12-3 or TRBV12-4 and TRBJ2-3, with D uncertain. The length of the CDR3 is 12 residues. Written as DNA, the CDR3 is TGTGCCAGCAGTCTAAGGTCAGATATGCAGTATTTT. This gives the protein CASSLRSDMQYF.

The rearrangement uses TRBV27 and TRBJ1-5, with 7 nucleotides matching TRBD1. The germline gives CDR1 MNHEY, CDR2 SMNVEV (reference sequence). CDR3 length: 16 residues. The trim removed 4 bases at V and 4 bases at J, leaving 10 bases unmatched. The CDR3 loop reads CASSSLDREGNQPQHF. In nucleotides, the CDR3 is TGTGCCAGCAGTTCCCTCGACAGGGAAGGGAATCAGCCCCAGCATTTT.

J is TRBJ2-1 and V is TRBV5-6, with 10 bases aligning to TRBD2. Per germline, CDR1 SGHDT and CDR2 YYEEEE. CDR3 size: 13 residues. V was clipped by 9 bases and J by 10 bases; unmatched bases: 10. CDR3 protein: CATSSGSRREQFF. The CDR3 DNA sequence: TGTGCCACCTCTAGCGGGAGTCGAAGGGAGCAGTTCTTC. The complete variable domain, with remaining parts taken from reference TRBV5-6 and TRBJ2-1, reads DAGVTQSPTHLIKTRGQQVTLRCSPKSGHDTVSWYQQALGQGPQFIFQYYEEEERQRGNFPDRFSGHQFPNYSSELNVNALLLGDSALYLCATSSGSRREQFFGPGTRLTVL.

The rearrangement uses TRBV2 and TRBJ2-1, with D tentatively TRBD1 (5 bases). CDR3 length equals 13 residues. V was shortened by 8 bases and J by 4 bases, with 12 bases between the two germline ends. Germline-derived CDR1 and CDR2 are SNHLY and FYNNEI. The CDR3 protein is CASLKQVYNEQFF. As DNA, the CDR3 is TGTGCCAGCCTCAAACAGGTGTACAATGAGCAGTTCTTC.

The V gene is TRBV9, the J gene TRBJ2-1; TRBD2 agrees at 8 bases. Germline assignment: CDR1 SGDLS and CDR2 YYNGEE. J was trimmed by 9 bases and V by 5 bases; bases with no gene match: 4. The CDR3 has 12 residues. The CDR3 DNA sequence: TGTGCCAGCAGGCGGGGGGAGGGTGAGCAGTTCTTC. Translation: CASRRGEGEQFF.

The rearrangement links TRBV6-1 to TRBJ2-1, with TRBD1 identical over 7 bases. Per the germline V gene, CDR1 is MNHNS and CDR2 is SASEGT. The CDR3 contains 15 residues. J lost 4 bases, V lost 1 base, and 4 bases had no gene match. The CDR3 here is CASSEGIQGYNEQFF. The DNA of the CDR3 is TGTGCCAGCAGTGAAGGGATACAGGGGTACAATGAGCAGTTCTTC.

The V call is TRBV29-1, the J call TRBJ1-2; D uncertain. The V end lost 4 bases, the J end lost 3 bases, and 12 bases lay between the germline ends. This CDR3 comprises 13 residues. The germline V gene has CDR1 SQVTM and CDR2 ANQGSEA. CDR3 DNA sequence: TGCAGCGTTGTGGCAGGTGGTGACTATGGCTACACCTTC. Protein sequence: CSVVAGGDYGYTF. Based on the CDR3 plus reference TRBV29-1 and TRBJ1-2, the full variable domain is SAVISQKPSRDICQRGTSLTIQCQVDSQVTMMFWYRQQPGQSLTLIATANQGSEATYESGFVIDKFPISRPNLTFSTLTVSNMSPEDSSIYLCSVVAGGDYGYTFGSGTRLTVV.

This chain uses TRBV20-1 with TRBJ2-5, with D tentatively TRBD2 (5 bases). The CDR3 runs 15 residues. The V end was cut by 6 bases, the J end by 4 bases, with 21 bases between. Germline CDR1 is DFQATT and CDR2 is SNEGSKA (reference sequence). CDR3 region: CSAHPEGLWAETQYF. In DNA form, the CDR3 reads TGCAGTGCCCACCCCGAGGGCTTATGGGCAGAGACCCAGTACTTC.

The rearrangement joins TRBV6-4 to TRBJ1-1; possibly TRBD1 for D (6 bases). The ends were cut back, 6 bases at V and 9 bases at J, with 14 bases in the middle. Germline V gives CDR1 MRHNA, CDR2 SNTAGT. The CDR3 contains 12 residues. The CDR3 nucleotides are TGTGCCAGCAGCGACAGACAGGAAAAAGCTTTCTTT. Translated: CASSDRQEKAFF.

As concerns this clonotype: One end of the junction fails to match germline, which may point to a read error. The chain carries TRBV6-6 and TRBJ1-1, with 7 bases matching TRBD1. In germline, CDR1 is MNHNY, CDR2 SVGAGI (reference sequence). This CDR3 comprises 15 residues. The CDR3 loop reads CASSYHSQGNSEAFF. In DNA, the CDR3 is TGTGCCAGCAGTTACCATTCACAGGGGAACTCTGAAGCTTTCTTT.

This chain connects TRBV7-9 to TRBJ2-7; 8 bases align to TRBD2. In germline, CDR1 is SEHNR, CDR2 FQNEAQ (reference sequence). The trim removed 6 bases at V and 5 bases at J, leaving 12 bases unmatched. The CDR3 sequence is 15 residues long. Here the CDR3 reads CASRLSAGGTHEQYF. In DNA, the CDR3 is TGTGCCAGCAGGCTATCTGCGGGAGGTACCCACGAGCAGTACTTC.

The chain recombines TRBV6-1 with TRBJ2-1; TRBD2 matches at 7 bases. The ends lost 6 bases at V and 8 bases at J; junction bases unmatched: 7. This CDR3 comprises 13 residues. Germline loops: CDR1 MNHNS, CDR2 SASEGT. CDR3 bases: TGTGCCAGCAGGCGGGGGACCTGGTATGAGCAGTTCTTC. It translates to CASRRGTWYEQFF.

J is TRBJ2-1 and V is TRBV5-1; 9 nucleotides match TRBD2. This CDR3 has 15 residues. V trimming: 3 bases; J trimming: 9 bases; junction bases outside the gene matches: 10. CDR1 SGHRS and CDR2 YFSETQ come from the germline V gene. The CDR3 is CASSSPSGIEGEQFF. DNA of the CDR3: TGCGCCAGCAGCTCGCCTAGCGGGATAGAGGGTGAGCAGTTCTTC.

Turning to this clonotype: One end of the junction fails to match germline, which may point to a read error. Here the CDR3 reads CASSQVMGSLRDGSSYSTDAQYF. As DNA, the CDR3 is TGTGCCAGCAGCCAAGTAATGGGAAGTTTGCGGGACGGGTCCTCTTATAGCACAGATGCGCAGTATTTT. The gene calls are TRBV4-2 and TRBJ2-3; D might be TRBD2 (6 bases). Germline V lookup: CDR1 LGHNA, CDR2 YNFKEQ. The CDR3 sequence is 23 residues long.

The CDR3 sequence: CASSFLGVSGNTIYF. The CDR3 nucleotides read TGTGCCAGCAGTTTTCTTGGGGTCTCTGGAAACACCATATATTTT. V gene TRBV12-3 or TRBV12-4 combines with J gene TRBJ1-3; no firm D call. The CDR3 covers 15 residues. V was pared by 3 bases and J by 0 bases, with 9 bases between.

The sample holds a few counts of this clonotype. The gene calls are TRBV7-9 and TRBJ2-1; D not resolved. The germline gives CDR1 SEHNR, CDR2 FQNEAQ (reference sequence). The V gene lost 9 bases and the J gene lost 9 bases, with 6 bases spanning the gap. The CDR3 is 9 amino acids. CDR3: CASQREQFF. Here the CDR3 DNA reads TGTGCCAGTCAGCGTGAGCAGTTCTTC. Using reference TRBV7-9 and TRBJ2-1 for the parts outside the CDR3, the full variable domain is DTGVSQNPRHKITKRGQNVTFRCDPISEHNRLYWYRQTLGQGPEFLTYFQNEAQLEKSRLLSDRFSAERPKGSFSTLEIQRTEQGDSAMYLCASQREQFFGPGTRLTVL.

This clonotype occurred many times. CDR3 in DNA: TGTGCCAGCAGCGTACTAGCGGGGGATAACTACGAGCAGTACTTC. Amino acids: CASSVLAGDNYEQYF. V and J are TRBV9 and TRBJ2-7, with 10 bases that match TRBD2. The V segment lost 1 base and the J segment 3 bases; nucleotides outside the gene matches: 4. The CDR3 covers 15 residues. Germline V gives CDR1 SGDLS, CDR2 YYNGEE.

The chain links TRBV4-2 to TRBJ2-7; D gene unclear. Germline values: CDR1 LGHNA, CDR2 YNFKEQ. The CDR3 sequence is 15 residues long. The V and J ends lost 0 bases and 1 base respectively, with 10 bases between them. The CDR3 bases are TGTGCCAGCAGCCAAGAGAAGTGGGAATCCTACGAGCAGTACTTC. Translation gives CASSQEKWESYEQYF.

The V and J genes are TRBV25-1 and TRBJ2-3; TRBD2 might be the D (5 bases). The CDR3 has 15 residues. Germline-derived CDR1 and CDR2 are MGHDK and SYGVNS. Deletions cut 8 bases from V and 0 bases from J, with 15 bases between. The CDR3 here is CASGGRPSSTDTQYF. The CDR3, as DNA: TGTGCCAGCGGAGGACGGCCCTCTAGCACAGATACGCAGTATTTT. Drawing the rest from reference TRBV25-1 and TRBJ2-3, the complete variable domain is EADIYQTPRYLVIGTGKKITLECSQTMGHDKMYWYQQDPGMELHLIHYSYGVNSTEKGDLSSESTVSRIRTEHFPLTLESARPSHTSQYLCASGGRPSSTDTQYFGPGTRLTVL.

This clonotype was observed a few times. The gene calls are TRBV7-9 and TRBJ1-4, with D unclear. Trimming removed 3 bases at V and 10 bases at J, with 12 bases between. CDR1 is SEHNR and CDR2 is FQNEAQ in the germline V gene (reference sequence). The CDR3 spans 13 residues. The CDR3 region has the DNA TGTGCCAGCAGCTTGACGCTTAGTGGAAAACTGTTTTTT. Translated: CASSLTLSGKLFF.

The genes are TRBV12-3 or TRBV12-4 and TRBJ2-1; 11 positions agree with TRBD2. V lost 6 bases, J lost 9 bases, and 7 bases stayed unmatched. The CDR3 loop spans 14 amino acids. The CDR3 DNA follows: TGTGCCAGCAGGTATAGCGGGAGGGGAAGTGAGCAGTTCTTC. This translates into CASRYSGRGSEQFF.